This T cell receptor beta chain appears in the sequencing data of a study of a mutant IDH1 vaccine in newly diagnosed glioma. Notes on the study in general: The vaccine induced immune responses, and these occurred in about 95% of patients.

The CDR3 has 13 residues. Germline loops: CDR1 SQVTM, CDR2 ANQGSEA. Trimming stripped 0 bases from V and 2 bases from J, with 7 bases between. Clones were sequenced by immunoSEQ multiplex PCR, and TCRdb holds only the in-frame ones, with some missing. Altogether approximately 66,000 clones are present, approximately 80% being singletons, with the ten largest covering 13%. Comment on this clone: Its antigen is unknown.

Sample time point: week 23, last vaccination. A single vaccine dose contained 300 ug of mutant IDH1 20-mer peptide, and topical imiquimod was used with it. This material consisted of PBMCs, taken from a glioma patient whose treatment included an IDH1 peptide vaccine. This clonotype was obtained from a young man with glioma. This sequence joins TRBV29-1 and TRBJ1-1; TRBD1 is a possible D gene (6 bases). CDR3 sequence (DNA): TGCAGCGTTGAAGAGGGGGGCAACACTGAAGCTTTCTTT. It encodes CSVEEGGNTEAFF.